This T cell receptor beta chain is drawn from a study of T-cell memory formation after mild COVID-19. Germline-derived CDR1 and CDR2 are SGHTA and FQGNSA. J gave up 3 bases and V 2 bases, and 3 bases lay outside the gene matches. The CDR3 runs to 15 residues. TCRdb itself ran the 5' RACE reads through MiXCR, one entry per CDR3 protein. Among under 400,000 distinct CDR3 sequences, around 28% were seen once, and the ten largest hold roughly 13%. Whole-study findings and limits: There were some responding clones in pre-infection memory, which suggested that cross-reactive memory had joined.

This clonotype was seen a few times. The antigen remains unidentified. The V gene is TRBV7-2, the J gene TRBJ2-5, with 10 bases aligning to TRBD2. This receptor was identified in an adult woman who had mild COVID-19 (a few samples of this study predate the infection). Cell type and time point are not known. The sequencing input was PBMCs or a T cell subset sorted from them (not recorded which). CDR3 nucleotide sequence: TGTGCCAGCAGCTTACCACTAGCGGGAAAAGAGACCCAGTACTTC. This translates into CASSLPLAGKETQYF.